This entry describes one TCR beta chain. No donor had another autoimmune disease or recent infection within four weeks. The data were obtained in a study of type 1 and type 2 diabetes patients. About the research overall: Participants included type 1 and type 2 diabetes patients plus nondiabetic controls.

Amplification started from genomic DNA. Multiplex PCR with 30 forward and 13 reverse primers amplified the TCR beta CDR3. TCRdb passed the multiplex PCR reads through MiXCR, listing each CDR3 protein once. The data contain fewer than 350,000 distinct CDR3 sequences, more than 40% of them singletons. V was shortened by 5 bases and J by 2 bases, with 13 bases between the two germline ends. Germline V gives CDR1 MGHDK, CDR2 SYGVNS. This CDR3 comprises 15 residues. This TCR derives from a young man with type 2 diabetes. Source material: peripheral blood mononuclear cells (PBMCs). The J gene is TRBJ2-1, the V gene TRBV25-1, with D uncertain. CDR3 region: CASSRRPPPYNEQFF. The CDR3 DNA follows: TGTGCCAGCAGTAGGAGACCACCCCCCTACAATGAGCAGTTCTTC.